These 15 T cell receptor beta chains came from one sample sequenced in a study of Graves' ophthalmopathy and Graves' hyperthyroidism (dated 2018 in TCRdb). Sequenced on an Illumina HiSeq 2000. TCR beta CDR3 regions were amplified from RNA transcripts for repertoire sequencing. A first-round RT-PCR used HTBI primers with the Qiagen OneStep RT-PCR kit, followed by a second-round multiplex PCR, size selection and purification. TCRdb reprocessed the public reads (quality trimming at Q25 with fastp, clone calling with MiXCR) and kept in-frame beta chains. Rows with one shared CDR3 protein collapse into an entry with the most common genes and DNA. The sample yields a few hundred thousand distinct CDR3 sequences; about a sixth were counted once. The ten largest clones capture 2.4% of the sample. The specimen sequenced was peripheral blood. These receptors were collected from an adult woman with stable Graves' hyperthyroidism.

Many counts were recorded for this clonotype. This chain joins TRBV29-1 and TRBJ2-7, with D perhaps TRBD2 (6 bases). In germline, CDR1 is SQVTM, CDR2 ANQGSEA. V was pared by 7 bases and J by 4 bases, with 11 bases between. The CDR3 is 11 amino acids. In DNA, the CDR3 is TGCAGCGCCTTTGGGGGGTACGAGCAGTACTTC. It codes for CSAFGGYEQYF.

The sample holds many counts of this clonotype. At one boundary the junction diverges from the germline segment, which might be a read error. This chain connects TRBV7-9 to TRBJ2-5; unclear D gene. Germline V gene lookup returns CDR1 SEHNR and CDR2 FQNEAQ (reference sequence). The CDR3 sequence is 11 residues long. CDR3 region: CASSSGPPYGF. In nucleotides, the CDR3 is TGTGCCAGCAGCTCCGGGCCCCCGTATGGTTTC.

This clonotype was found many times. The CDR3 protein is CASSLDPYYNTEAFF. CDR3 DNA: TGTGCCAGCAGCTTAGATCCATACTACAACACTGAAGCTTTCTTT. The rearrangement uses TRBV11-2 and TRBJ1-1; no reliable D call. This CDR3 has 15 amino acids. Germline V lookup: CDR1 SGHAT, CDR2 FQNNGV. Between the trimmed V and J ends, which lost 0 bases and 2 bases, there was a span of 10 bases.

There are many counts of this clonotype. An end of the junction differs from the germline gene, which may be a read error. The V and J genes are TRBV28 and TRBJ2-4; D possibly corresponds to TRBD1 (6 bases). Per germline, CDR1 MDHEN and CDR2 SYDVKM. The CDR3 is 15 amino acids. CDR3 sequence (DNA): TGTGCCAGCAACCGCAGGAACGGTGGGTGGGACATTAAGTACTTC. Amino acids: CASNRRNGGWDIKYF.

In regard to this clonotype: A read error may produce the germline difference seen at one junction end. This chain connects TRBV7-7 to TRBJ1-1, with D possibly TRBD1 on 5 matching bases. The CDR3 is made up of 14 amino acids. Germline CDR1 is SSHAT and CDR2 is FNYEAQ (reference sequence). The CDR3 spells CASSPLTGGQGAFF. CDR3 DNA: TGTGCTAGCAGCCCCCTTACCGGCGGTCAGGGAGCTTTCTTT.

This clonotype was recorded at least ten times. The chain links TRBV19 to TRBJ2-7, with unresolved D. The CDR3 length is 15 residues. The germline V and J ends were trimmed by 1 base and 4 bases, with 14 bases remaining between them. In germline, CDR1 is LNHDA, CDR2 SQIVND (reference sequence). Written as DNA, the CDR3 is TGTGCCAGTAGTATAGGATCTCGGCAGAAATACGAGCAGTACTTC. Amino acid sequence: CASSIGSRQKYEQYF. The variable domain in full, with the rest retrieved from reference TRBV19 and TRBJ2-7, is DGGITQSPKYLFRKEGQNVTLSCEQNLNHDAMYWYRQDPGQGLRLIYYSQIVNDFQKGDIAEGYSVSREKKESFPLTVTSAQKNPTAFYLCASSIGSRQKYEQYFGPGTRLTVT.

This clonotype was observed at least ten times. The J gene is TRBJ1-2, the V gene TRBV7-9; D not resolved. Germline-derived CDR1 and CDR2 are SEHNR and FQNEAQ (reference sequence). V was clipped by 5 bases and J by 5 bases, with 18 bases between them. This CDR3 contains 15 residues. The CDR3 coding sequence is TGTGCCAGCAGCCTCATGCTCGGATCCCTTTATGGCTACACCTTC. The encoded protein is CASSLMLGSLYGYTF.

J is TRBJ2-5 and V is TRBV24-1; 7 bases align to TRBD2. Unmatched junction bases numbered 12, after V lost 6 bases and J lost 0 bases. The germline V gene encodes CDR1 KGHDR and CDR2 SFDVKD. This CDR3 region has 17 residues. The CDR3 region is CATSSVGGTRYQETQYF. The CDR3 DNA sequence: TGTGCCACCAGTTCAGTGGGAGGGACTCGCTACCAAGAGACCCAGTACTTC.

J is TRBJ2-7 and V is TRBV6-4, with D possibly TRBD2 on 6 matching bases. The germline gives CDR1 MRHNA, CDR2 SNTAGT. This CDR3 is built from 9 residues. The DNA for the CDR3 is TGTTCCCAACGGGGGGAGCAGTACTTC. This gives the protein CSQRGEQYF.

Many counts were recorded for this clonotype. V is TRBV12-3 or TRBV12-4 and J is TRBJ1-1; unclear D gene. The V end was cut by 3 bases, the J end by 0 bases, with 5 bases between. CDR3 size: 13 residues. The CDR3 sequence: CASSFVMNTEAFF. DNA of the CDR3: TGTGCCAGCAGTTTTGTGATGAACACTGAAGCTTTCTTT.

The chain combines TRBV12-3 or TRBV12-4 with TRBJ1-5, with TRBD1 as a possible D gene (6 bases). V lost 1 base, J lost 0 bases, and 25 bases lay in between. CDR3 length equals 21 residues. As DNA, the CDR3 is TGTGCCAGCAGTTTAGGGGGGCTTTCTACAATTGCGCGATATAGCAATCAGCCCCAGCATTTT. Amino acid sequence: CASSLGGLSTIARYSNQPQHF.

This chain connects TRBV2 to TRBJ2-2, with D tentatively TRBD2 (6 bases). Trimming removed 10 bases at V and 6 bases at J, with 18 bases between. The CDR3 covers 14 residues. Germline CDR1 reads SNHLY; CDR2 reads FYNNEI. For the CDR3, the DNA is TGTGCCACAAACTCGGGGGTTGGCGCCGGGGAGCTGTTTTTT. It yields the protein CATNSGVGAGELFF.

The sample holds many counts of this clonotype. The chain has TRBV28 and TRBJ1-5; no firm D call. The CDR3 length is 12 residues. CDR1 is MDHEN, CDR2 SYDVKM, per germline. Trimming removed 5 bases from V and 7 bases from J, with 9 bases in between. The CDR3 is CASSEENQPQHF. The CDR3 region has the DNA TGTGCCAGCAGTGAAGAGAACCAGCCCCAGCATTTT. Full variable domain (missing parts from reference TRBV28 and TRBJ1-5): DVKVTQSSRYLVKRTGEKVFLECVQDMDHENMFWYRQDPGLGLRLIYFSYDVKMKEKGDIPEGYSVSREKKERFSLILESASTNQTSMYLCASSEENQPQHFGDGTRLSIL.

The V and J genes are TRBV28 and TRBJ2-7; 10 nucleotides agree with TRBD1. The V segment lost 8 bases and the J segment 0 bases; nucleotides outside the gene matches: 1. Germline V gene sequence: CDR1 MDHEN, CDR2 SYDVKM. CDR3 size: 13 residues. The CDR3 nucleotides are TGTGCCAGCCGGACAGGGGGCTCCTACGAGCAGTACTTC. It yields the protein CASRTGGSYEQYF. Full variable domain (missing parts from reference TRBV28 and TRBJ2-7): DVKVTQSSRYLVKRTGEKVFLECVQDMDHENMFWYRQDPGLGLRLIYFSYDVKMKEKGDIPEGYSVSREKKERFSLILESASTNQTSMYLCASRTGGSYEQYFGPGTRLTVT.

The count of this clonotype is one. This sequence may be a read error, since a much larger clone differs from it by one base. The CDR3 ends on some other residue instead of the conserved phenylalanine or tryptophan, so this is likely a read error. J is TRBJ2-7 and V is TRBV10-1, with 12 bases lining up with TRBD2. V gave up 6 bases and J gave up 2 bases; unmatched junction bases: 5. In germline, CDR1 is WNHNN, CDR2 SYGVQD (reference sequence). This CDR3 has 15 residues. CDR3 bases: TGCGCCAGCAGCCGACTAGCGGGAGAGGCCTACGAGCAGTACCTC. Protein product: CASSRLAGEAYEQYL.